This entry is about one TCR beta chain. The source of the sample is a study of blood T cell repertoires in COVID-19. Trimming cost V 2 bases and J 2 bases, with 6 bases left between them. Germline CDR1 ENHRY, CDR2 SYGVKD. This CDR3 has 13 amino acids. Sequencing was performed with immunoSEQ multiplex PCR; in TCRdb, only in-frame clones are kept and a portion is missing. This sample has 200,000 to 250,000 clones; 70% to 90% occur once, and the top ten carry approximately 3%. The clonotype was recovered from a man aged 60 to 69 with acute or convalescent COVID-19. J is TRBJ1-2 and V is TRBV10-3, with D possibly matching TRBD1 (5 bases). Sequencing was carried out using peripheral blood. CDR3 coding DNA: TGTGCCATCAGTGAGGGGGGGAACTATGGCTACACCTTC. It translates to CAISEGGNYGYTF.